Listed here are 2 T cell receptor beta chains from one sample, sequenced in a study of T cell responses to AZD1222 COVID-19 vaccine. Sequencing was performed with immunoSEQ multiplex PCR; in TCRdb, only in-frame clones are kept and a portion is missing. This sample has around 130,000 clones; 70% to 90% occur once, and the top ten carry around 3%. The sample in question was peripheral blood, obtained on day 0 of AZD1222 vaccination. The receptors were sampled from an adult in good health.

V usage is TRBV7-7 and J usage is TRBJ2-3; 14 bases are shared with TRBD2. The CDR3 contains 16 residues. CDR1 and CDR2 (germline): SSHAT, FNYEAQ (reference sequence). V trimming: 5 bases; J trimming: 7 bases; junction bases outside the gene matches: 8. CDR3 DNA sequence: TGTGCCAGCAGCCCTGGGACTAGCGGGGGAGATTATACGCAGTATTTT. As protein: CASSPGTSGGDYTQYF.

This chain links TRBV19 with TRBJ1-2, with D unclear. The CDR3 is 15 amino acids. The V end lost 4 bases, the J end lost 8 bases, and 20 bases lay between the germline ends. The germline V gene encodes CDR1 LNHDA and CDR2 SQIVND (reference sequence). This CDR3 is CASSTTLGSRQGYTF. DNA for the CDR3: TGTGCCAGTAGTACTACTCTCGGTAGTCGGCAAGGCTACACCTTC.